This T cell receptor (beta chain) was recorded in a study of blood T cell repertoires in COVID-19. Study information: There were acute and convalescent COVID-19 samples, and they came from the United States, Italy and Spain. T cells, B-cell-depleted T cells, or PBMCs provided the cDNA or gDNA that served as material.

The CDR3 consists of 13 residues. CDR1 MNHEY and CDR2 SMNVEV come from the germline V gene (reference sequence). Deletions cut 7 bases from V and 2 bases from J, with 10 bases between. In the source study's methods: Using reference gene primer amplification, nucleated cell counts were estimated. Assay used: immunoSEQ multiplex PCR; TCRdb lists only in-frame clones, some missing. Clone size and the V and J calls come from that table; the DNA yielded D and trimming. Here the sample spans under 250,000 clones, more than 65% being singletons. The clonotype was recovered from a man aged 45-65 years with active or convalescent COVID-19. The chain uses TRBV27 and TRBJ2-3, with unresolved D. Sequences were obtained from peripheral blood. For the CDR3, the DNA is TGTGCCAGCAAGAGACTTGACACAGATACGCAGTATTTT. Protein: CASKRLDTDTQYF.